The 27 T cell receptor beta chains listed next were all sequenced from one sample in a study of blood T cell repertoires in COVID-19 (dated by TCRdb to 2018 to 2021). Library creation used the immunoSEQ multiplex PCR assay. Not all clones reach the TCRdb copy of this immuneACCESS table, which keeps in-frame sequences only. Checked studies attribute under half of the gap to unresolved V genes and leave the rest unexplained. In this sample the table shows some 70,000 clones, approximately 87% of which occur a single time. The top ten clonotypes cover 6.5% to 9.5% of the sample. The sample taken for sequencing was peripheral blood. Every receptor here comes from a man aged 50-60 years with active COVID-19.

This sequence joins TRBV5-5 and TRBJ2-7; 11 nucleotides line up with TRBD1. Germline CDR1 and CDR2: SGHKS and YYEKEE (reference sequence). The length of the CDR3 is 14 residues. V trimming: 2 bases; J trimming: 5 bases; junction bases outside the gene matches: 3. In DNA, the CDR3 is TGTGCCAGCAGCTTTACGGGACAGGGGGACGAGCAGTACTTC. Protein product: CASSFTGQGDEQYF.

V and J are TRBV6-2 or TRBV6-3 and TRBJ2-1, with 8 bases matching TRBD2. CDR3 size: 16 residues. Germline CDR1 MNHEY, CDR2 SVGEGT. Germline trimming cut 4 bases from V and 6 bases from J; bases unmatched to any gene: 11. In DNA form, the CDR3 reads TGTGCCAGCAGTTTAACATCGTTGAGCGGGAGCAATGAGCAGTTCTTC. Protein product: CASSLTSLSGSNEQFF.

Only a few counts were recorded for this clone. V and J are TRBV5-4 and TRBJ2-4; a possible D gene is TRBD2 (6 bases). V was clipped by 3 bases and J by 3 bases, with 19 bases between them. CDR1 is SGHNT, CDR2 YYREEE, per germline (reference sequence). This CDR3 is built from 17 residues. This chain's CDR3 is CASSSTVGGIFKNIQYF. In DNA, the CDR3 is TGTGCCAGCAGCTCGACCGTTGGCGGGATCTTCAAAAACATTCAGTACTTC. The entire variable domain, with the rest obtained from reference TRBV5-4 and TRBJ2-4, is as follows: ETGVTQSPTHLIKTRGQQVTLRCSSQSGHNTVSWYQQALGQGPQFIFQYYREEENGRGNFPPRFSGLQFPNYSSELNVNALELDDSALYLCASSSTVGGIFKNIQYFGAGTRLSVL.

This clone was seen just once. The chain uses TRBV5-1 and TRBJ2-1; D gene unclear. Between the trimmed V and J ends, which lost 0 bases and 4 bases, there was a span of 11 bases. This CDR3 contains 15 residues. Germline V lookup: CDR1 SGHRS, CDR2 YFSETQ. The DNA for the CDR3 is TGCGCCAGCAGCTTGGAACAGATTCTATACAATGAGCAGTTCTTC. Protein product: CASSLEQILYNEQFF. The full variable domain, its missing parts supplied by reference TRBV5-1 and TRBJ2-1, is KAGVTQTPRYLIKTRGQQVTLSCSPISGHRSVSWYQQTPGQGLQFLFEYFSETQRNKGNFPGRFSGRQFSNSRSEMNVSTLELGDSALYLCASSLEQILYNEQFFGPGTRLTVL.

The chain is built from TRBV6-4 and TRBJ2-2; 8 nucleotides align to TRBD1. Germline V gene sequence: CDR1 MRHNA, CDR2 SNTAGT. V lost 5 bases and J lost 1; bases outside the gene matches: 3. CDR3 size: 15 residues. The CDR3 sequence is CASSLGTGNTGELFF. The CDR3, as DNA: TGTGCCAGCAGTTTAGGGACAGGGAACACCGGGGAGCTGTTTTTT.

The V gene is TRBV6-2 or TRBV6-3, the J gene TRBJ2-7; no clear D gene. This CDR3 spans 16 amino acids. V was trimmed by 3 bases and J by 0 bases, leaving 15 bases between them. CDR1 and CDR2 from the germline V gene are MNHEY and SVGEGT. The CDR3: CASSYSTAKFSYEQYF. CDR3 coding DNA: TGTGCCAGCAGTTATAGTACAGCAAAATTCTCCTACGAGCAGTACTTC.

The chain couples TRBV9 to TRBJ2-3; unclear D gene. V was shortened by 0 bases and J by 2 bases, with 7 bases between the two germline ends. The germline V gene encodes CDR1 SGDLS and CDR2 YYNGEE. This CDR3 has 14 amino acids. The CDR3 is CASSVGADTDTQYF. The CDR3 nucleotides are TGTGCCAGCAGCGTAGGGGCTGACACAGATACGCAGTATTTT. Together with reference TRBV9 and TRBJ2-3, the CDR3 gives the full variable domain: DSGVTQTPKHLITATGQRVTLRCSPRSGDLSVYWYQQSLDQGLQFLIQYYNGEERAKGNILERFSAQQFPDLHSELNLSSLELGDSALYFCASSVGADTDTQYFGPGTRLTVL.

This clone was recorded only once. The chain has TRBV5-6 and TRBJ2-1, with 12 nucleotides matching TRBD2. The CDR3 is 15 amino acids. Germline V lookup: CDR1 SGHDT, CDR2 YYEEEE. V lost 9 bases and J lost 7; bases outside the gene matches: 11. Here the CDR3 reads CATQGGLAGRNEQFF. Here the CDR3 DNA reads TGTGCCACCCAGGGCGGACTAGCGGGACGTAATGAGCAGTTCTTC.

This clone was counted a single time. The chain joins TRBV5-5 to TRBJ2-3; D unresolved. Trimming stripped 1 base from V and 6 bases from J, with 12 bases between. From germline, CDR1 is SGHKS and CDR2 YYEKEE (reference sequence). The CDR3 runs 14 residues. DNA for the CDR3: TGTGCCAGCAGCTTGAACCCAGCCGGGGATACGCAGTATTTT. This gives the protein CASSLNPAGDTQYF.

The chain employs TRBV18 and TRBJ2-1; 10 nucleotides align to TRBD2. Germline V gives CDR1 KGHSH, CDR2 LQKENI. The CDR3 is made up of 16 amino acids. V gave up 3 bases and J gave up 7 bases; unmatched junction bases: 9. Here the CDR3 DNA reads TGTGCCAGCTCACCCCCGAGCGGGAGGGCAAAAAATGAGCAGTTCTTC. The encoded protein is CASSPPSGRAKNEQFF.

The DNA of the CDR3 is TGTGCCAGCAGCGTACAGGGGAGCTCCTACGAGCAGTACTTC. Amino acid sequence: CASSVQGSSYEQYF. The chain combines TRBV9 with TRBJ2-7; D might be TRBD1 (6 bases). The CDR3 runs 14 residues. V was clipped by 1 base and J by 0 bases, with 8 bases between them. Germline V gene data show CDR1 as SGDLS and CDR2 as YYNGEE.

The rearrangement joins TRBV30 to TRBJ1-1; D perhaps matches TRBD1 (5 bases). This CDR3 is built from 16 residues. The V gene lost 1 base and the J gene lost 0 bases, with 15 bases spanning the gap. Germline CDR1 is GTSNPN and CDR2 is SVGIG (reference sequence). The CDR3 protein is CAWSAADNSMNTEAFF. CDR3 sequence (DNA): TGTGCCTGGAGTGCCGCGGACAACAGTATGAACACTGAAGCTTTCTTT. The full variable domain, completed using reference TRBV30 and TRBJ1-1, is SQTIHQWPATLVQPVGSPLSLECTVEGTSNPNLYWYRQAAGRGLQLLFYSVGIGQISSEVPQNLSASRPQDRQFILSSKKLLLSDSGFYLCAWSAADNSMNTEAFFGQGTRLTVV.

This rearrangement joins TRBV19 to TRBJ2-6, with 9 bases fitting TRBD1. Germline assignment: CDR1 LNHDA and CDR2 SQIVND (reference sequence). The trim removed 3 bases at V and 2 bases at J, leaving 8 bases unmatched. CDR3 size: 18 residues. In nucleotides, the CDR3 is TGTGCCAGTAGTATTCACCCGGGACAGGGTGCTGGGGCCAACGTCCTGACTTTC. Its translation is CASSIHPGQGAGANVLTF.

A single count supports this clone. The J gene is TRBJ1-4, the V gene TRBV2; 8 nucleotides align to TRBD1. Germline values: CDR1 SNHLY, CDR2 FYNNEI. This CDR3 is 14 amino acids long. Trimming at V came to 6 bases and at J to 6 bases, leaving 6 bases not matched to a gene. CDR3 DNA: TGTGCCAGCAGGACAGGACAGGGTTATGAAAAACTGTTTTTT. It encodes CASRTGQGYEKLFF.

The chain carries TRBV5-6 and TRBJ2-4; possible D gene TRBD1, 6 bases. V was pared by 2 bases and J by 1 base, with 13 bases between. The CDR3 runs to 16 residues. CDR1 and CDR2 (germline): SGHDT, YYEEEE. In DNA, the CDR3 is TGTGCCAGCAGCTTTACAGGGTTGGCCGCCAAAAACATTCAGTACTTC. The encoded protein is CASSFTGLAAKNIQYF.

This clone was observed once. V usage is TRBV5-4 and J usage is TRBJ1-2; D gene uncertain. Germline CDR1 and CDR2: SGHNT and YYREEE (reference sequence). The CDR3 length is 13 residues. V shed 0 bases and J shed 10 bases, with 13 bases lying between them. The CDR3 is CASSLVRGSTYTF. The CDR3 nucleotides read TGTGCCAGCAGCTTGGTTCGAGGCAGCACCTACACCTTC.

This rearrangement joins TRBV9 to TRBJ2-3, with 9 positions matching TRBD1. The CDR3 spans 16 residues. Germline V gene data show CDR1 as SGDLS and CDR2 as YYNGEE. The trim removed 0 bases at V and 0 bases at J, leaving 2 bases unmatched. The CDR3 sequence: CASSVVGTGSTDTQYF. The CDR3 DNA follows: TGTGCCAGCAGCGTAGTAGGGACAGGGAGCACAGATACGCAGTATTTT.

V and J are TRBV5-1 and TRBJ2-1; D ambiguous. This CDR3 has 15 amino acids. Between the trimmed V and J ends, which lost 1 base and 14 bases, there was a span of 22 bases. Germline V gives CDR1 SGHRS, CDR2 YFSETQ. CDR3 residues: CASSLIVGSNSLKFF. The CDR3 bases are TGCGCCAGCAGCTTGATAGTTGGTTCGAACTCTCTTAAGTTCTTC. Using reference TRBV5-1 and TRBJ2-1 for the parts outside the CDR3, the full variable domain is KAGVTQTPRYLIKTRGQQVTLSCSPISGHRSVSWYQQTPGQGLQFLFEYFSETQRNKGNFPGRFSGRQFSNSRSEMNVSTLELGDSALYLCASSLIVGSNSLKFFGPGTRLTVL.

The chain carries TRBV2 and TRBJ1-2; D may be TRBD1 (5 bases). This CDR3 contains 12 residues. The V end lost 1 base, the J end lost 6 bases, and 6 bases lay between the germline ends. CDR1 and CDR2 (germline): SNHLY, FYNNEI. Here the CDR3 reads CASSEGRDGYTF. CDR3 in DNA: TGTGCCAGCAGTGAAGGCAGGGATGGCTACACCTTC.

This clone turned up a few times. V and J are TRBV7-2 and TRBJ1-4; a weak D match, TRBD1 (6 bases). Per the germline V gene, CDR1 is SGHTA and CDR2 is FQGNSA. There are 14 residues in the CDR3. V was cut by 1 base and J by 5 bases, with 8 bases left in between. CDR3 sequence: CASSLDRANEKLFF. The DNA of the CDR3 is TGTGCCAGCAGCTTAGACAGGGCGAATGAAAAACTGTTTTTT.

V usage is TRBV4-3 and J usage is TRBJ2-3; D may be TRBD2 (7 bases). CDR3 length: 17 residues. V was clipped by 1 base and J by 4 bases, with 18 bases between them. The germline CDR1 and CDR2 sequences are LGHNA and YSLEER. The CDR3 DNA sequence: TGCGCCAGCAGCCAAGTTCTTAGGGGGAGGGGAGCAGATACGCAGTATTTT. The encoded protein is CASSQVLRGRGADTQYF.

The V call is TRBV24-1, the J call TRBJ2-7; D is ambiguous. V lost 2 bases and J 1 base, leaving 8 bases between the germline ends. The CDR3 is made up of 14 amino acids. CDR1 is KGHDR, CDR2 SFDVKD, per germline. The CDR3 here is CATSDSSGSYEQYF. CDR3 in DNA: TGTGCCACCAGTGATTCCTCAGGTTCCTACGAGCAGTACTTC.

The rearrangement uses TRBV2 and TRBJ2-3; 7 positions match TRBD2. CDR1 and CDR2 from the germline V gene are SNHLY and FYNNEI. Trimming cost V 5 bases and J 1 base; bases outside gene matches: 6. The CDR3 is 15 residues long. The CDR3 DNA reads TGTGCCAGCAGTCCTGGACTAGGAGGCACAGATACGCAGTATTTT. It yields the protein CASSPGLGGTDTQYF.

V is TRBV7-8 and J is TRBJ2-7; 7 nucleotides match TRBD1. Germline assignment: CDR1 SGHVS and CDR2 FQNEAQ. After removal of 5 bases from V and 5 bases from J, the junction contained 6 bases not matched to a gene. The CDR3 runs to 13 residues. The CDR3 DNA follows: TGTGCCAGCAGCGAGCCAACAGGGGACGAGCAGTACTTC. This translates into CASSEPTGDEQYF. The full variable domain, in which reference TRBV7-8 and TRBJ2-7 provide the parts outside the CDR3, is GAGVSQSPRYKVAKRGQDVALRCDPISGHVSLFWYQQALGQGPEFLTYFQNEAQLDKSGLPSDRFFAERPEGSVSTLKIQRTQQEDSAVYLCASSEPTGDEQYFGPGTRLTVT.

The chain carries TRBV9 and TRBJ1-6; 11 positions agree with TRBD1. The V segment lost 3 bases and the J segment 9 bases; nucleotides outside the gene matches: 8. The germline gives CDR1 SGDLS, CDR2 YYNGEE. The CDR3 sequence is 16 residues long. The CDR3 is CASSEGGTGGRSPLHF. The CDR3 region has the DNA TGTGCCAGCAGCGAGGGGGGGACAGGGGGTCGTTCACCCCTCCACTTT.

The chain has TRBV25-1 and TRBJ2-3; 8 bases map to TRBD2. CDR1 and CDR2 (germline): MGHDK, SYGVNS. V lost 2 bases to trimming and J lost 3 bases; unmatched junction nucleotides: 7. CDR3 size: 16 residues. The CDR3 sequence is CASSETKRGQTDTQYF. The CDR3 coding sequence is TGTGCCAGCAGTGAAACTAAGCGGGGGCAGACAGATACGCAGTATTTT. Looking up the rest from reference TRBV25-1 and TRBJ2-3 gives the full variable domain: EADIYQTPRYLVIGTGKKITLECSQTMGHDKMYWYQQDPGMELHLIHYSYGVNSTEKGDLSSESTVSRIRTEHFPLTLESARPSHTSQYLCASSETKRGQTDTQYFGPGTRLTVL.

The rearrangement links TRBV5-1 to TRBJ1-2; tentative D call: TRBD1 (5 bases). The CDR3 totals 15 residues. Per germline, CDR1 SGHRS and CDR2 YFSETQ. Trimming stripped 4 bases from V and 2 bases from J, with 15 bases between. The CDR3 DNA reads as TGCGCCAGCAGCCAGGACACAGCGGGGAACTATGGCTACACCTTC. Translating it yields CASSQDTAGNYGYTF.